A single sample is the source of the 10 T cell receptor beta chains below, sequenced in a study of blood T cell repertoires in COVID-19. The table came from immunoSEQ multiplex PCR; TCRdb's copy has only in-frame clones and leaves some out. The sample contains 170,000 or so clones, under 85% of which appear only once. Sample: peripheral blood. These receptors were collected from a woman aged 70-85 years with COVID-19, enrolled during active disease.

CDR3 sequence reads: CASSIRQGNGNEQYF. DNA for the CDR3: TGTGCCAGCAGCATCCGACAGGGGAATGGGAACGAGCAGTACTTC. J is TRBJ2-7 and V is TRBV7-8; TRBD1 agrees at 8 bases. J lost 5 bases, V lost 5 bases, and 11 bases had no gene match. There are 15 residues in the CDR3. Germline V gives CDR1 SGHVS, CDR2 FQNEAQ. The full variable domain, its missing parts supplied by reference TRBV7-8 and TRBJ2-7, is GAGVSQSPRYKVAKRGQDVALRCDPISGHVSLFWYQQALGQGPEFLTYFQNEAQLDKSGLPSDRFFAERPEGSVSTLKIQRTQQEDSAVYLCASSIRQGNGNEQYFGPGTRLTVT.

This clone was detected only a few times. The sample holds other DNA sequences that translate to the same CDR3. The chain uses TRBV4-1 and TRBJ1-6; D gene ambiguous. The CDR3 runs to 13 residues. The germline V and J ends were trimmed by 0 bases and 7 bases, with 4 bases remaining between them. In germline, CDR1 is MGHRA, CDR2 YSYEKL. In nucleotides, the CDR3 is TGCGCCAGCAGCCAAGAGGCCAATTCACCCCTCCACTTT. Translation gives CASSQEANSPLHF.

The V and J genes are TRBV3-1 (or the pseudogene TRBV3-2) and TRBJ2-5; unclear D gene. CDR1 is LGHDT and CDR2 is YNNKEL in the germline V gene (reference sequence). V was pared by 8 bases and J by 4 bases, with 8 bases between. The CDR3 extends over 11 amino acids. The chain's CDR3 is CASGSGETQYF. The CDR3 region has the DNA TGTGCCAGCGGCAGTGGAGAGACCCAGTACTTC.

This chain connects TRBV2 to TRBJ1-5; TRBD1 is a possible D gene (5 bases). Deletions cut 4 bases from V and 4 bases from J, with 14 bases between. CDR1 and CDR2 (germline): SNHLY, FYNNEI. CDR3 length: 15 amino acids. The DNA for the CDR3 is TGTGCCAGCAGTGCAACCAGGGTTGCGAATCAGCCCCAGCATTTT. It yields the protein CASSATRVANQPQHF.

There are a few counts of this clone. V is TRBV6-5 and J is TRBJ1-5, with D possibly TRBD1 on 5 matching bases. The germline V and J ends were trimmed by 4 bases and 5 bases, with 15 bases remaining between them. Germline V lookup: CDR1 MNHEY, CDR2 SVGAGI. The CDR3 length is 15 residues. The CDR3 DNA reads as TGTGCCAGCAGTTTCTCGAGCGGGGGGTATCAGCCCCAGCATTTT. This sequence encodes CASSFSSGGYQPQHF.

This chain connects TRBV28 to TRBJ2-1, with 8 bases fitting TRBD1. The CDR3 has 11 residues. V gave up 6 bases and J gave up 13 bases; unmatched junction bases: 5. Germline V gene lookup returns CDR1 MDHEN and CDR2 SYDVKM. Here the CDR3 DNA reads TGTGCCAGCAGCCTAGGACAGGGTCAGTTCTTC. This translates into CASSLGQGQFF.

J is TRBJ1-1 and V is TRBV19; D possibly corresponds to TRBD1 (6 bases). Germline loops: CDR1 LNHDA, CDR2 SQIVND (reference sequence). V lost 5 bases to trimming and J lost 0 bases, with 13 bases between them. The CDR3 sequence is 15 residues long. CDR3 sequence reads: CASSFRDIVNTEAFF. As DNA, the CDR3 is TGTGCCAGTAGTTTCCGGGACATTGTGAACACTGAAGCTTTCTTT.

The gene calls are TRBV19 and TRBJ2-7; the match to TRBD1 covers 9 bases. Trimming took 10 bases from V and 4 from J; bases not matched to a gene: 14. This CDR3 region has 15 residues. The germline V gene encodes CDR1 LNHDA and CDR2 SQIVND (reference sequence). The CDR3 region is CATSPTPGTGYEQYF. Here the CDR3 DNA reads TGTGCCACCTCGCCGACACCCGGGACAGGGTACGAGCAGTACTTC.

The J gene is TRBJ2-7, the V gene TRBV24-1; D is perhaps TRBD1 (6 bases). Germline loops: CDR1 KGHDR, CDR2 SFDVKD. The CDR3 covers 11 residues. Trimming removed 10 bases at V and 2 bases at J, with 8 bases between. CDR3 DNA: TGTGCCACAAGGACAGCCTACGAGCAGTACTTC. It translates to CATRTAYEQYF.

The rearrangement joins TRBV19 to TRBJ1-1; D not resolved. The germline V gene has CDR1 LNHDA and CDR2 SQIVND (reference sequence). The CDR3 extends over 15 amino acids. Trimming removed 5 bases from V and 0 bases from J, with 13 bases in between. The chain's CDR3 is CASSLVGVVNTEAFF. The CDR3 DNA follows: TGTGCCAGTAGTCTAGTCGGAGTAGTGAACACTGAAGCTTTCTTT.